What follows describes a single T cell receptor beta chain. The antigen is not known. Clones were sequenced by immunoSEQ multiplex PCR, and TCRdb holds only the in-frame ones, with some missing. The table includes approximately 500,000 clones, 90% to 96% detected once. These data are taken from a study of shared clonotypes between healthy human individuals. Adult donors, all healthy and HIV-negative, had no recent acute infections or vaccinations. Study-wide points: The study found 4.5% to 6% of naive CD4 clonotypes shared across several donors. Among donors, the sharing of clonotypes was expected to be influenced by sequencing depth.

The CDR3 runs to 15 residues. CDR1 is MDHEN and CDR2 is SYDVKM in the germline V gene. Trimming cost V 6 bases and J 1 base, with 15 bases left between them. The rearrangement joins TRBV28 to TRBJ1-1; tentatively, D is TRBD1 (5 bases). The sequencing sample was made of naive CD4+ T cells sorted from blood. Stated subset: CD45RA+ positively selected. The clonotype comes from a woman in her 30s in good health. The CDR3 loop reads CASSPGGVANTEAFF. Written as DNA, the CDR3 is TGTGCCAGCAGCCCCGGGGGGGTAGCGAACACTGAAGCTTTCTTT.